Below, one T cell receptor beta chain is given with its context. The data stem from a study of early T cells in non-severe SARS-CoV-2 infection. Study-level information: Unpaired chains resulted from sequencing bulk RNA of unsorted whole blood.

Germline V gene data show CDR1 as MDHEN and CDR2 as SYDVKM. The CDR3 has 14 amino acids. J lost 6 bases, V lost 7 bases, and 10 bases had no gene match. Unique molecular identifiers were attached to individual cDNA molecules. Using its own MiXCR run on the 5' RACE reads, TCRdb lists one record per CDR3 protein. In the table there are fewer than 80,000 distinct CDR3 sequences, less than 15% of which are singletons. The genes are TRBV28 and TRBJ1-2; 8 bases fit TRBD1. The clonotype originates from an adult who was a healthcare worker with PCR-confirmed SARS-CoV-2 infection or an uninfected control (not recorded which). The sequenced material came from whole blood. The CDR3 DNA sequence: TGTGCCAGCAAGATATCAGGGGGCGCCCATGGCTACACCTTC. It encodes CASKISGGAHGYTF.